These T cell receptor beta chains were read from a single sample in a study of T cells expressing NK-cell markers. TCRdb reanalyzed the 5' RACE reads, giving one entry per CDR3 protein sequence and no DNA. This listing includes 350,000 to 450,000 distinct CDR3 sequences. Sequencing input: blood T cells: a sorted CD56 or NKG2C T cell subset, CD4+ or CD8+ T cells, or bulk PBMC T cells (not recorded which). These receptors all come from a man between 18 and 69 years old in good health. CDR3s include the opening cysteine and the closing phenylalanine or tryptophan. Each record gives: J gene, clone size, V gene, CDR3 protein. Only some rows state a clone size, as once, few, many or a class for expanded clones.

J gene: TRBJ2-3; clone size: NA; V gene: TRBV3-1; CDR3 protein: CASSGSGNPTDTQYF
J gene: TRBJ2-4; clone size: medium-sized; V gene: TRBV5-1; CDR3 protein: CASSFSKGNIQYF
J gene: TRBJ2-3; clone size: NA; V gene: TRBV12-3/TRBV12-4; CDR3 protein: CASSWGSGSTDTQYF
J gene: TRBJ2-2; clone size: NA; V gene: TRBV7-9; CDR3 protein: CASSPRWGNTGELFF
J gene: TRBJ2-7; clone size: NA; V gene: TRBV3-1; CDR3 protein: CASSPQLAGVYEQYF
J gene: TRBJ2-4; clone size: NA; V gene: TRBV14; CDR3 protein: CASSLGGANSYQNIQYF
J gene: TRBJ2-2; clone size: NA; V gene: TRBV4-1; CDR3 protein: CASSQEGVTNTGELFF
J gene: TRBJ1-5; clone size: NA; V gene: TRBV7-3; CDR3 protein: CASSLHWGWSNQPQHF
J gene: TRBJ2-1; clone size: NA; V gene: TRBV12-3/TRBV12-4; CDR3 protein: CASSPIRALAGGYNEQFF
J gene: TRBJ1-3; clone size: NA; V gene: TRBV20-1; CDR3 protein: CSARDFTASGNTIYF
J gene: TRBJ2-1; clone size: NA; V gene: TRBV6-1; CDR3 protein: CASHRLAGTNEQFF
J gene: TRBJ2-1; clone size: NA; V gene: TRBV6-5; CDR3 protein: CASSGTRRDLSYNEQFF
J gene: TRBJ2-1; clone size: NA; V gene: TRBV5-8; CDR3 protein: CASRSRGGALDEQFF
J gene: TRBJ2-1; clone size: NA; V gene: TRBV4-1; CDR3 protein: CASSQLTASYNEQFF
J gene: TRBJ2-7; clone size: NA; V gene: TRBV7-2; CDR3 protein: CASSSRDRGTSEQYF
J gene: TRBJ1-1; clone size: NA; V gene: TRBV6-2/TRBV6-3; CDR3 protein: CASSYTQVNTEAFF
J gene: TRBJ2-1; clone size: NA; V gene: TRBV27; CDR3 protein: CASSSVRKDLTLNEQFF
J gene: TRBJ2-5; clone size: NA; V gene: TRBV9; CDR3 protein: CASSIQGWETQYF
J gene: TRBJ2-3; clone size: NA; V gene: TRBV18; CDR3 protein: CASSPTGSLDTQYF
J gene: TRBJ1-2; clone size: NA; V gene: TRBV7-9; CDR3 protein: CASRSDRGDGYTF
J gene: TRBJ2-1; clone size: NA; V gene: TRBV12-3/TRBV12-4; CDR3 protein: CASSLLRGGAGEQFF
J gene: TRBJ2-5; clone size: NA; V gene: TRBV28; CDR3 protein: CASSLSARAGRLETQYF
J gene: TRBJ2-2; clone size: NA; V gene: TRBV7-7; CDR3 protein: CASSYDRAGAGELFF
J gene: TRBJ2-1; clone size: NA; V gene: TRBV12-3/TRBV12-4; CDR3 protein: CASSLGRDSSYNEQFF
J gene: TRBJ2-5; clone size: NA; V gene: TRBV7-6; CDR3 protein: CASSLVLAGTTQETQYF
J gene: TRBJ1-2; clone size: NA; V gene: TRBV3-1; CDR3 protein: CASSQGEIRKTRYGYTF
J gene: TRBJ1-2; clone size: NA; V gene: TRBV29-1; CDR3 protein: CSVQGQGATGYTF
J gene: TRBJ2-5; clone size: NA; V gene: TRBV6-5; CDR3 protein: CASSYAGQWRGRQETQYF
J gene: TRBJ2-6; clone size: NA; V gene: TRBV6-1; CDR3 protein: CASSPGLRVGANVLTF
J gene: TRBJ1-6; clone size: NA; V gene: TRBV2; CDR3 protein: CASSVRRGPNSPLHF
J gene: TRBJ2-1; clone size: NA; V gene: TRBV5-6; CDR3 protein: CASSAAAGGPYEQFF
J gene: TRBJ2-1; clone size: NA; V gene: TRBV12-3/TRBV12-4; CDR3 protein: CASSQGFGYNEQFF
J gene: TRBJ2-1; clone size: NA; V gene: TRBV7-9; CDR3 protein: CASSHRTLFDEQFF
J gene: TRBJ1-1; clone size: NA; V gene: TRBV4-1; CDR3 protein: CASSQAGQGKAPRAFF
J gene: TRBJ2-2; clone size: NA; V gene: TRBV20-1; CDR3 protein: CSARSPSENTGELFF
J gene: TRBJ1-5; clone size: NA; V gene: TRBV20-1; CDR3 protein: CSAQDKARNQPQHF
J gene: TRBJ2-1; clone size: NA; V gene: TRBV3-1; CDR3 protein: CASSHYSGGSSYNEQFF
J gene: TRBJ2-7; clone size: NA; V gene: TRBV5-1; CDR3 protein: CASSLGGGGRSYEQYF
J gene: TRBJ2-7; clone size: NA; V gene: TRBV5-4; CDR3 protein: CASSSKRDSYEQYF
J gene: TRBJ2-1; clone size: NA; V gene: TRBV19; CDR3 protein: CASTPGGGPKKEQFF
J gene: TRBJ2-7; clone size: NA; V gene: TRBV29-1; CDR3 protein: CSVVVQAASYEQYF
J gene: TRBJ2-7; clone size: NA; V gene: TRBV11-2; CDR3 protein: CASSSIGKGDTYEQYF
J gene: TRBJ2-3; clone size: NA; V gene: TRBV3-1; CDR3 protein: CASSQESLLHSTDTQYF
J gene: TRBJ2-7; clone size: NA; V gene: TRBV7-8; CDR3 protein: CASSLPGLAPSEQYF
J gene: TRBJ2-3; clone size: NA; V gene: TRBV10-3; CDR3 protein: CAIRGQGESTDTQYF
J gene: TRBJ2-3; clone size: NA; V gene: TRBV10-2; CDR3 protein: CASSVGRGGDPDTQYF
J gene: TRBJ2-7; clone size: NA; V gene: TRBV5-5; CDR3 protein: CASSYDRVGEQYF
J gene: TRBJ2-4; clone size: NA; V gene: TRBV7-2; CDR3 protein: CASSLDGTGTENIQYF
J gene: TRBJ2-5; clone size: NA; V gene: TRBV24-1; CDR3 protein: CATSDSGYETQYF
J gene: TRBJ2-3; clone size: NA; V gene: TRBV12-3/TRBV12-4; CDR3 protein: CASILDRRVLGITDTQYF
J gene: TRBJ2-7; clone size: NA; V gene: TRBV5-1; CDR3 protein: CASSSRKQGASLEQYF
J gene: TRBJ1-5; clone size: NA; V gene: TRBV6-2/TRBV6-3; CDR3 protein: CASSSFAVIQPQHF
J gene: TRBJ1-2; clone size: NA; V gene: TRBV7-2; CDR3 protein: CASSLHATLGYGYTF
J gene: TRBJ2-2; clone size: NA; V gene: TRBV3-1; CDR3 protein: CASSKGTGNFPGELFF
J gene: TRBJ1-5; clone size: NA; V gene: TRBV12-3/TRBV12-4; CDR3 protein: CASRKGQGRNQPQHF